This T cell receptor (beta chain) originates from a study of T cells in localized non-small cell lung cancer (dated by TCRdb to about 2020). Concerning the study at large: The study analyzed T cell repertoires of about 230 early-stage NSCLC patients, comparing tumors and uninvolved tumor-adjacent lungs. The cohort consisted of about 240 treatment-naive NSCLC patients whose localized lung tumors had been resected. NSCLC patients had a mean age of around 66 years, and about 140 were male and 107 female. Results the study describes overall, beyond this receptor: Since the design was exploratory, TCR variables were selected using unadjusted p-values with no false-discovery rate correction. Because multi-region sequencing of the tumors was not done, intratumor heterogeneity could not be ruled out. Longer overall survival was associated with higher T cell density in blood, whereas shorter survival was associated with higher clonality in adjacent lung. Uninvolved tumor-adjacent lung showed the highest T cell clonality, higher than tumor, which suggests more focused antigenic responses in the uninvolved tumor-adjacent lung. A median of about 61 of the top 100 tumor clones turned up in the paired uninvolved adjacent lung, and approximately 30 of those clones also ranked among the top 100 of that same adjacent lung.

The table lists this clone with a count of one. Its recognized antigen is unknown. There are no base qualities to consult, and no much larger clone falls within one base. At diagnosis, peripheral blood, uninvolved tumor-adjacent lung and tumor were collected and stored as a combination of fresh-frozen and FFPE material. For TCR repertoire profiling, blood samples were analyzed in the form of peripheral blood mononuclear cells. Based on the germline V gene, the CDR1 and CDR2 sequences are MGHRA and YSYEKL. Measured from the cysteine to the phenylalanine, the CDR3 is 16 residues long. Only CDR3 DNA is held: 48 bases, read in frame from base 1. Compared with germline, V lacks 4 bases and J lacks 0 bases; bases without a gene match: 8. The immunoSEQ Assay was used to sequence TCR beta CDR3 regions from DNA. Concerning the study's data processing: To compute T cell density, TCR beta template counts were normalized to usable DNA, which was estimated by amplifying housekeeping genes. Richness was estimated using the preseqR package, with extrapolation to 400,000 templates for PBMC samples and to 120,000 templates for tissue samples. Clonality was taken to be one minus Pielou's evenness. Tissue-enriched TCRs were identified by differential abundance testing using productive amino-acid clonotypes, minimum total count 5 and alpha 0.1. The Jaccard Index and the Morisita Overlap Index were used to measure how much the repertoires overlapped between compartments. TCR beta CDR3s were clustered by GLIPH together with public tetramer-defined viral CDR3s, and at least three viral sequences plus V-gene enrichment were required for viral motifs. What TCRdb holds here is the immuneACCESS table cut down to in-frame rearrangements. Part of the clones is not present; checked against another copy, under half of the missing clones reflect an unresolved V gene, and the others are unexplained. The V and J calls and clone size are taken from that table; D and trimming were inferred from the DNA. The sample has 40,000 to 60,000 clones on record, approximately 86% of them singletons. The biggest ten clones account for about 16% of the sample.

The rearranged segments are TRBV4-1 and TRBJ1-1; TRBD1 lines up with 7 middle nucleotides. Sequenced here: PBMCs, sampled before any cancer treatment. The clonotype comes from a female donor with stage II lung adenocarcinoma. The CDR3 protein is CASSLSGQVMNTEAFF. The DNA sequence follows: TGCGCCAGCAGCCTCTCCGGACAGGTGATGAACACTGAAGCTTTCTTT.